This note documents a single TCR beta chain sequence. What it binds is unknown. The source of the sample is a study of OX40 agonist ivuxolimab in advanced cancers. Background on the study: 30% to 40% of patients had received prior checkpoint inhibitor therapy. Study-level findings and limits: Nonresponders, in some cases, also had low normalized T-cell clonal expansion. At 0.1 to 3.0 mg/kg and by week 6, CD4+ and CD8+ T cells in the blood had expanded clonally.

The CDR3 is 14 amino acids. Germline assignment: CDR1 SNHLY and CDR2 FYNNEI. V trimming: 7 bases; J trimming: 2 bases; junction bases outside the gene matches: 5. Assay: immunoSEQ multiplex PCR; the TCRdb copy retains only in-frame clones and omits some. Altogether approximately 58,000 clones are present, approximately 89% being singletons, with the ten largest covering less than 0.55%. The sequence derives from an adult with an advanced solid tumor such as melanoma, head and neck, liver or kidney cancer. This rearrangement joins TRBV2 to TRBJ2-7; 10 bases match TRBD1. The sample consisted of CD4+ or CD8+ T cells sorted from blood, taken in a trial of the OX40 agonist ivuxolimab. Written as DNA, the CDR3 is TGTGCCAGCACCGGACAGGGGGTAGCCTACGAGCAGTACTTC. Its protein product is CASTGQGVAYEQYF.